A single sample is the source of the 3 T cell receptor beta chains below, sequenced in a study of T cells after yellow fever vaccination. TCRdb used MiXCR to reprocess the 5' RACE reads, holding one entry per CDR3 protein. The data hold hundreds of thousands of distinct CDR3 sequences, with roughly a sixth observed a single time. The specimen comprised PBMCs, sampled 4 to 5 days after the first yellow fever vaccination. The receptors stem from a man aged 18 to 30 who received the YFV17D yellow fever vaccine.

In nucleotides, the CDR3 is TGTGCCAGCAGCCAGGAGAGTGTTGTGCAGGGGTCTGGGGCCAACGTCCTGACTTTC. This sequence encodes CASSQESVVQGSGANVLTF. V gene TRBV4-2 combines with J gene TRBJ2-6; TRBD1 is a possible D gene (6 bases). Germline lookup yields CDR1 LGHNA and CDR2 YNFKEQ. This CDR3 is 19 amino acids long. V gave up 3 bases and J gave up 1 base, with 19 bases separating them.

This clonotype was observed a few times. This chain links TRBV7-2 with TRBJ2-3; TRBD2 is a possible D gene (6 bases). Deletions cut 6 bases from V and 1 base from J, with 14 bases between. The CDR3 has 15 amino acids. Looked up from germline, CDR1 is SGHTA and CDR2 is FQGNSA. CDR3: CASRPGGAGTDTQYF. In nucleotides, the CDR3 is TGTGCCAGCAGGCCCGGAGGGGCGGGCACAGATACGCAGTATTTT.

This clonotype was observed a few times. The chain links TRBV3-1 to TRBJ2-7; no firm D call. Deletions cut 1 base from V and 6 bases from J, with 7 bases between. CDR1 and CDR2 from the germline V gene are LGHDT and YNNKEL (reference sequence). This CDR3 contains 12 residues. This CDR3 reads CASSQVLREQYF. Written as DNA, the CDR3 is TGTGCCAGCAGCCAAGTGTTACGCGAGCAGTACTTC.